This is a list of T cell receptor beta chains from one sample in a study of blood T cell repertoires in COVID-19. Produced via immunoSEQ multiplex PCR; TCRdb's table is partial and in-frame only. The sample holds fewer than 250,000 clones, around four fifths seen once. Material for sequencing was peripheral blood. The source of these receptors is an older woman with active or convalescent COVID-19. Each CDR3 is given with its conserved first and last residue. D genes are given only for firm matches. Rows may omit the clone size; those that give it use once, few, many or a size class.

V,size,J,length,D,CDR3,DNA
TRBV7-8,-,TRBJ1-6,13,-,CASSLGQNSPLHF,TGTGCCAGCAGCTTAGGACAAAATTCACCCCTCCACTTT
TRBV11-1,-,TRBJ2-2,15,-,CASSDRGSRTGELFF,TGTGCCAGCAGTGATAGGGGGTCGCGCACCGGGGAGCTGTTTTTT
TRBV3-1/TRBV3-2,once,TRBJ2-1,17,TRBD2,CASSPPPTGTSSSEQFF,TGTGCCAGCAGCCCCCCCCCTACCGGGACTAGCTCCAGTGAGCAGTTCTTC
TRBV28,-,TRBJ2-4,18,TRBD1,CASSIGTGGVTAKNIQYF,TGTGCCAGCAGTATAGGGACAGGGGGTGTAACGGCCAAAAACATTCAGTACTTC
TRBV15,-,TRBJ2-2,14,-,CATTPEPNTGELFF,TGTGCCACCACGCCCGAGCCGAACACCGGGGAGCTGTTTTTT
TRBV14,-,TRBJ2-7,16,TRBD2,CASSRTSGRGRYEQYF,TGTGCCAGCAGCCGGACTAGCGGGAGGGGCAGGTACGAGCAGTACTTC
TRBV30,-,TRBJ1-3,14,-,CAWFREVSGNTIYF,TGTGCCTGGTTCAGGGAGGTATCTGGAAACACCATATATTTT
TRBV25-1,-,TRBJ2-3,15,TRBD1,CASSEYRGQADTQYF,TGTGCCAGCAGTGAGTACAGGGGGCAAGCAGATACGCAGTATTTT
TRBV12-5,-,TRBJ2-5,12,-,CASGPRLETQYF,TGTGCTAGTGGTCCCCGGTTGGAGACCCAGTACTTC
TRBV5-1,-,TRBJ1-3,15,-,CASRKEEFSGNTIYF,TGCGCCAGCAGGAAAGAGGAATTCTCTGGAAACACCATATATTTT
TRBV5-1,once,TRBJ2-1,14,-,CASSSFQGINEQFF,TGCGCCAGCAGCTCTTTCCAGGGAATCAATGAGCAGTTCTTC
TRBV28,-,TRBJ1-2,13,TRBD1,CASSKGTGTGSFF,TGTGCCAGCAGCAAAGGAACCGGGACAGGGTCCTTCTTC
TRBV5-6,-,TRBJ2-1,13,-,CASTLMTSGEQFF,TGTGCCAGCACCCTAATGACTAGTGGTGAGCAGTTCTTC
TRBV27,-,TRBJ2-1,12,TRBD1,CASSYRGNEQFF,TGTGCCAGCAGTTACAGGGGCAATGAGCAGTTCTTC
TRBV19,-,TRBJ2-3,17,TRBD2,CASSIRGRGLRTDTQYF,TGTGCCAGTAGTATACGCGGGAGGGGCCTTCGCACAGATACGCAGTATTTT
TRBV6-5,-,TRBJ1-1,14,-,CASTKGLIGTEAFF,TGTGCCAGCACCAAGGGACTCATCGGCACTGAAGCTTTCTTT
TRBV6-6,-,TRBJ2-7,12,-,CASSYDTYEQYF,TGTGCCAGCAGTTACGACACATACGAGCAGTACTTC
TRBV2,-,TRBJ2-3,14,TRBD2,CASSVPSGSDTQYF,TGTGCCAGCAGTGTCCCTAGCGGGAGTGATACGCAGTATTTT
TRBV7-9,-,TRBJ2-7,17,-,CASSHPPSTRSSYEQYF,TGTGCCAGCAGCCACCCCCCTTCAACGCGAAGCTCCTACGAGCAGTACTTC
TRBV5-6,-,TRBJ2-3,18,-,CASSSGRRAYLVEDTQYF,TGTGCCAGCAGCTCCGGCAGGCGGGCCTACCTGGTTGAGGATACGCAGTATTTT
TRBV6-6,few,TRBJ2-7,12,-,CASSQRSYEQYF,TGTGCCAGCAGCCAGAGGTCCTACGAGCAGTACTTC
TRBV10-3,-,TRBJ2-5,13,-,CAIRAGVGETQYF,TGTGCCATCAGAGCAGGGGTTGGGGAGACCCAGTACTTC
TRBV19,-,TRBJ1-5,13,-,CASSISRNQPQHF,TGTGCCAGTAGTATAAGCCGGAATCAGCCCCAGCATTTT
TRBV20-1,-,TRBJ1-6,11,-,CSAQGNSPLHF,TGCAGTGCTCAGGGGAATTCACCCCTCCACTTT
TRBV27,-,TRBJ1-1,16,-,CASSLGPSGLDTEAFF,TGTGCCAGCAGTTTAGGCCCCTCGGGGTTGGACACTGAAGCTTTCTTT
TRBV18,-,TRBJ1-5,16,-,CASSPPTANSNQPQHF,TGTGCCAGCTCACCACCTACAGCAAATAGCAATCAGCCCCAGCATTTT
TRBV6-5,-,TRBJ1-2,14,TRBD1,CASREGQGGGGYTF,TGTGCCAGCAGAGAGGGACAGGGCGGTGGTGGCTACACCTTC
TRBV24-1,-,TRBJ2-7,13,-,CATSSPGHYEQYF,TGTGCCACCAGTTCGCCAGGACACTACGAGCAGTACTTC
TRBV19,-,TRBJ1-5,17,TRBD1,CASIPGQGRGLGQPQHF,TGTGCCAGTATACCAGGACAGGGAAGGGGGTTGGGGCAGCCCCAGCATTTT
TRBV2,-,TRBJ2-3,13,TRBD2,CASRTSGGDTQYF,TGTGCCAGCAGGACTAGCGGGGGGGATACGCAGTATTTT
TRBV6-5,-,TRBJ2-5,14,TRBD2,CASSPLAGGQTQYF,TGTGCCAGCAGCCCACTAGCGGGGGGTCAGACCCAGTACTTC
TRBV4-2,few,TRBJ2-3,16,TRBD2,CASSTRTSVYTDTQYF,TGTGCCAGCAGCACTCGGACTAGCGTCTACACAGATACGCAGTATTTT
TRBV5-5,-,TRBJ2-7,13,-,CASAPQGWDEQYF,TGTGCCAGCGCCCCACAGGGCTGGGACGAGCAGTACTTC
TRBV6-6,-,TRBJ2-7,15,-,CASSQTSLISYEQYF,TGTGCCAGCAGTCAAACTTCTTTAATATCCTACGAGCAGTACTTC
TRBV9,-,TRBJ2-1,17,-,CASSAPKTGTSYNEQFF,TGTGCCAGCAGCGCACCCAAAACCGGGACATCCTACAATGAGCAGTTCTTC
TRBV21-1,-,TRBJ1-1,15,-,CASSKRHRGGTEAFF,TGTGCCAGCAGCAAACGCCACAGGGGGGGTACTGAAGCTTTCTTT
TRBV2,-,TRBJ2-4,18,-,CASNVGQGTALAKNIQYF,TGTGCCAGCAATGTAGGTCAGGGAACAGCCCTAGCCAAAAACATTCAGTACTTC
TRBV29-1,-,TRBJ2-1,13,TRBD1,CSSGQHSYNEQFF,TGCAGCTCGGGACAGCACTCCTACAATGAGCAGTTCTTC
TRBV19,-,TRBJ2-3,15,TRBD2,CASRLAGVISDTQYF,TGTGCCAGTAGACTAGCGGGAGTTATCTCAGATACGCAGTATTTT
TRBV6-5,-,TRBJ1-1,14,-,CASSPRQVWTEAFF,TGTGCCAGCAGTCCCAGACAGGTTTGGACTGAAGCTTTCTTT
TRBV5-5,-,TRBJ2-5,15,TRBD1,CASSRKTGTQETQYF,TGTGCCAGCAGCCGGAAGACAGGGACACAAGAGACCCAGTACTTC
TRBV5-1,-,TRBJ2-1,18,TRBD1,CASSLAGTGKHIGNEQFF,TGCGCCAGCAGCTTGGCCGGGACAGGGAAGCACATCGGTAATGAGCAGTTCTTC
TRBV11-2,-,TRBJ2-2,13,-,CASSSRVTGELFF,TGTGCCAGCAGCTCCCGGGTGACCGGGGAGCTGTTTTTT
TRBV19,-,TRBJ2-5,15,TRBD2,CASSILAGGQETQYF,TGTGCCAGTAGTATACTAGCGGGGGGGCAAGAGACCCAGTACTTC
TRBV5-1,-,TRBJ2-5,14,TRBD2,CASSLGLAGETQYF,TGCGCCAGCAGCTTGGGACTAGCTGGTGAGACCCAGTACTTC
TRBV5-1,-,TRBJ1-1,12,-,CASRTGNTEAFF,TGCGCCAGCAGGACGGGGAACACTGAAGCTTTCTTT
TRBV24-1,-,TRBJ2-5,14,-,CATAPAGSQETQYF,TGTGCCACCGCCCCCGCGGGGAGCCAAGAGACCCAGTACTTC
TRBV6-5,-,TRBJ2-1,15,-,CASSYSMRTYNEQFF,TGTGCCAGCAGTTACTCGATGAGAACCTACAATGAGCAGTTCTTC
TRBV28,-,TRBJ2-3,16,TRBD2,CASSFGPSGGPDTQYF,TGTGCCAGCAGTTTTGGTCCTAGCGGGGGACCTGATACGCAGTATTTT
TRBV5-6,-,TRBJ2-7,15,TRBD1,CASSLGGQGFHEQYF,TGTGCCAGCAGCTTAGGGGGACAGGGGTTCCACGAGCAGTACTTC
TRBV2,few,TRBJ2-5,15,TRBD2,CASSGLAGIQETQYF,TGTGCCAGCAGCGGCCTAGCGGGGATACAAGAGACCCAGTACTTC
TRBV7-8,-,TRBJ2-5,14,-,CASSLGDSRETQYF,TGTGCCAGCAGCTTAGGTGACAGTCGGGAGACCCAGTACTTC
TRBV5-4,-,TRBJ2-5,15,-,CASSLDSLGGETQYF,TGTGCCAGCAGCTTGGACAGCCTTGGGGGGGAGACCCAGTACTTC
TRBV7-8,-,TRBJ1-2,17,TRBD1,CASSLEFVGQGHYGYTF,TGTGCCAGCAGCTTAGAATTCGTGGGACAGGGGCACTATGGCTACACCTTC
TRBV24-1,-,TRBJ2-7,14,-,CATSDLGHHYEQYF,TGTGCCACCAGTGATTTGGGGCACCACTACGAGCAGTACTTC
TRBV20-1,-,TRBJ1-4,11,-,CSASRSEKLFF,TGCAGTGCTTCCCGTTCTGAAAAACTGTTTTTT